This T cell receptor (beta chain) was retrieved from a study of T-cell memory formation after mild COVID-19 (dated by TCRdb to the early 2020s). With regard to the full study: TCR sequence clusters from the two donors were found to be largely donor specific. Two young, previously healthy adult volunteers, one female and one male, were included in the cohort. T-cell clones expanding and contracting after mild COVID-19 in a couple of donors were tracked by longitudinal TCRalpha and TCRbeta repertoire sequencing.

According to the germline V gene (reference sequence), CDR1 reads SGHKS and CDR2 reads YYEKEE. Trimming removed 6 bases from V and 1 base from J, leaving 13 bases between the germline ends. From the cysteine through the phenylalanine, the CDR3 covers 14 amino acids. The only DNA kept is the CDR3, 42 bases in frame from the first base. The data were produced on an Illumina NovaSeq 6000. TCRalpha and TCRbeta cDNA libraries were constructed by 5'RACE with constant-segment primers, with sample barcodes and unique molecular identifiers being introduced. RNA was extracted from every sample with Trizol reagent. Libraries were amplified in two PCR steps, with a second sample barcode and Illumina TruSeq adapters added in the second step. The libraries were sequenced on an Illumina NovaSeq using 2 x 150 bp paired-end reads. Per the original workflow: Demultiplexing of reads and collapsing into UMI-guided consensus sequences were performed with migec v1.2.7. Using mixcr v2.1.11, UMI consensuses were aligned to TRA and TRB V and J templates and then assembled into clonotypes. A clonotype was counted as expanded or contracted only if both edgeR and NoisET called the change significant, with noise models trained on biological replicates. For edgeR calls, the cutoffs were a false discovery rate-adjusted p below 0.01 and a log2 fold-change threshold of 1. As an exploratory analysis of dynamics, max-normalized trajectories of the 1000 most abundant clonotypes were examined by PCA with hierarchical clustering. Separately sequenced CD4+ and CD8+ repertoires were used to assign a CD4 or CD8 phenotype to each responding clone. Using fastp trimming at Q25 and MiXCR clonotype assembly, TCRdb reanalyzed the public sequencing data and kept in-frame beta chains. One record per CDR3 amino acid sequence lists the most common genes and DNA. TCRdb assigned the V and J calls; the authors' analysis was not used. Recorded for this sample are roughly 510,000 distinct CDR3 sequences; roughly 17% of them occurred a single time. The top ten hold about 7.4% of the sample.

As for this clonotype: It lacks a known antigen. One base away there is no much larger clone; base qualities are not given.

PBMCs were isolated by Ficoll-Paque density gradient centrifugation. Broad study findings and their caveats: Contracting CD4+ clones were located mainly in the CM and EM memory subsets, whereas CD8+ clones were found to be enriched in EMRA. Whether the second-wave clones peaking on day 37 were SARS-CoV-2 specific was not confirmed. Some responding clones were detected in pre-infection memory, suggesting pre-existing cross-reactive memory T cells joined the SARS-CoV-2 response. Clones contracting from day 15 to 85 had balanced CD4/CD8 phenotypes, while a second wave expanding from day 15 to 37 was biased towards CD4+. The study covered only a couple of mild cases, and larger cohorts including severe cases with pre-infection samples were considered necessary.

In this chain, TRBV5-5 is recombined with TRBJ1-2; too little of a D gene remains to name it. This receptor was taken from an adult woman who had mild COVID-19 (a few samples of this study predate the infection). The sample titles of this study are shuffled in the database, so cell type and time point are left out; the donor was told from shared clones. Sequenced sample: PBMCs or a T cell subset sorted from them (not recorded which). The CDR3 here reads CASTPQQNNYGYTF. The nucleotide sequence is TGTGCCAGCACCCCCCAACAGAATAACTATGGCTACACCTTC. Full variable domain (CDR3 extended with the reference TRBV5-5 and TRBJ1-2 proteins): DAGVTQSPTHLIKTRGQQVTLRCSPISGHKSVSWYQQVLGQGPQFIFQYYEKEERGRGNFPDRFSARQFPNYSSELNVNALLLGDSALYLCASTPQQNNYGYTFGSGTRLTVV.